This entry concerns a single T cell receptor (beta chain). A second PCR, run for roughly 7 to 11 cycles, used a sample-barcoded 5' primer plus a J-beta primer mix. TCRdb ran MiXCR on the 5' RACE reads and lists one entry per CDR3 protein. The sample yields 800,000 or so distinct CDR3 sequences, 20% to 25% seen once. This entry comes from a study of blood T cells in healthy people across ages. Germline V gene data show CDR1 as SNHLY and CDR2 as FYNNEI. V was cut by 5 bases and J by 0 bases, with 10 bases left in between. CDR3 length equals 15 residues. These records were also assigned to another study, of T cells of mothers and their children. That investigation notes: In both related and unrelated pairs, TCR recombination output is shaped similarly by thymic selection. Across the analysis, no persistent microchimeric T cell clones were detected.

Sequences were obtained from blood. The TCR comes from a boy younger than 18 in good health. The chain couples TRBV2 to TRBJ2-2, with a possible D match to TRBD1 (6 bases). The chain's CDR3 is CASSTGTTNTGELFF. The CDR3 bases are TGTGCCAGCAGTACCGGGACAACGAACACCGGGGAGCTGTTTTTT.